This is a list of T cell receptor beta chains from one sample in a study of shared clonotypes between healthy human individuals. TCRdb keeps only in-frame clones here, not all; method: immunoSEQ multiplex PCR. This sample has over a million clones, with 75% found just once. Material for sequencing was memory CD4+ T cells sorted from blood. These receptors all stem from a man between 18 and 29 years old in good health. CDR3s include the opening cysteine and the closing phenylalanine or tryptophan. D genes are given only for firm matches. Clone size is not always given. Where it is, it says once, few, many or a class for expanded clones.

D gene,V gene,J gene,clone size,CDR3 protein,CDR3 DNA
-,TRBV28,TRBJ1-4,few,CASGGEEKLFF,TGTGCCAGCGGGGGGGAGGAAAAACTGTTTTTT
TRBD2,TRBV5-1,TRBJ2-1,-,CASSSGLAGYNEQFF,TGCGCCAGCAGCTCCGGACTAGCGGGCTACAATGAGCAGTTCTTC
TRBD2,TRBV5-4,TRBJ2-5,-,CASSLGAGRSEGSQETQYF,TGTGCCAGCAGCTTGGGAGCGGGAAGGAGCGAGGGGTCCCAAGAGACCCAGTACTTC
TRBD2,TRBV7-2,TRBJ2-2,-,CASSPAGVNTGELFF,TGTGCCAGCAGCCCGGCGGGGGTAAACACCGGGGAGCTGTTTTTT
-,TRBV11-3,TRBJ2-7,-,CASSPAAQARIEQYF,TGTGCCAGCAGCCCCGCGGCACAGGCAAGAATCGAGCAGTACTTC
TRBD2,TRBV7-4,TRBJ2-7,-,CASSLDGTSSYEQYF,TGTGCCAGCAGCTTAGATGGGACTAGCTCCTACGAGCAGTACTTC
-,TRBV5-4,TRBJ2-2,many,CASSLALGSTGELFF,TGTGCCAGCAGCTTGGCGTTAGGGAGCACCGGGGAGCTGTTTTTT
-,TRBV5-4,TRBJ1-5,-,CASSGAAGTLNQPQHF,TGTGCCAGCAGCGGTGCCGCAGGGACCTTAAATCAGCCCCAGCATTTT
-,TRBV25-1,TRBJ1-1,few,CASSAPGGTEAFF,TGTGCCAGCAGTGCTCCTGGTGGTACTGAAGCTTTCTTT
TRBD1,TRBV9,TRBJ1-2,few,CASARIGTATNYGYTF,TGTGCCAGCGCGAGAATCGGGACAGCCACTAACTATGGCTACACCTTC
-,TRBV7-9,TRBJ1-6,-,CASSHPGDNSPLHF,TGTGCCAGCAGCCACCCGGGGGATAATTCACCCCTCCACTTT
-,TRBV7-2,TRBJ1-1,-,CASSSNRVTEAFF,TGTGCCAGCAGCTCGAACAGGGTCACTGAAGCTTTCTTT
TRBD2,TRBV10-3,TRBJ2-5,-,CAIASGREVEQYF,TGTGCCATCGCTAGCGGGAGGGAAGTTGAGCAGTACTTC
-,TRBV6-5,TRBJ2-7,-,CASRSRDKNYEQYF,TGTGCCAGCAGGTCCCGGGACAAGAACTACGAGCAGTACTTC
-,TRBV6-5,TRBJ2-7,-,CASSYARGAPYEQYF,TGTGCCAGCAGTTACGCCAGGGGGGCCCCCTACGAGCAGTACTTC
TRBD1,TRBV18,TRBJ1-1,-,CASSPLQGVEAFF,TGTGCCAGCTCACCGTTACAGGGGGTGGAAGCTTTCTTT
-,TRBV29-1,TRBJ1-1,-,CSAVAQEGTEAFF,TGCAGCGCCGTGGCGCAGGAGGGTACTGAAGCTTTCTTT
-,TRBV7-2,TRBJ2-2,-,CAILQGSGELFF,TGTGCCATCCTCCAGGGTTCCGGGGAGCTGTTTTTT
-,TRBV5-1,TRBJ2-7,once,CASSYWQGTYEQYF,TGCGCCAGCAGTTATTGGCAGGGGACCTACGAGCAGTACTTC
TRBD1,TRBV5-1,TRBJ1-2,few,CASSPTGLGGYTF,TGCGCCAGCAGCCCGACAGGGCTTGGGGGCTACACCTTC
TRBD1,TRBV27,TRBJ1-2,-,CASSPLDRDYGYTF,TGTGCCAGCAGTCCCCTTGACAGGGACTATGGCTACACCTTC
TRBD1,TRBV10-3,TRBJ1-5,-,CAISPGQSLEQPQHF,TGTGCCATCAGCCCGGGACAGAGTTTAGAGCAGCCCCAGCATTTT
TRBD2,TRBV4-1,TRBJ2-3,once,CASSKGFLREGTDTQYF,TGCGCCAGCAGCAAGGGGTTTTTGCGGGAGGGCACAGATACGCAGTATTTT
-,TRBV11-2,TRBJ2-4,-,CASSSVTAGLAKNIQYF,TGTGCCAGCAGCTCGGTGACGGCGGGGCTAGCCAAAAACATTCAGTACTTC
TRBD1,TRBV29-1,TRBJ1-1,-,CSVVGQGVTEAFF,TGCAGCGTTGTGGGACAGGGGGTTACTGAAGCTTTCTTT
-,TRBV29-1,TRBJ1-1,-,CSVKNTEAFF,TGCAGCGTGAAGAACACTGAAGCTTTCTTT
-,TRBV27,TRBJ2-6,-,CASSNHNWLQSRANVLTF,TGTGCCAGCAGTAACCACAACTGGCTACAAAGTCGGGCCAACGTCCTGACTTTC
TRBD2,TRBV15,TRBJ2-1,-,CATSLWTSKNEQFF,TGTGCCACCAGCTTATGGACTAGCAAAAATGAGCAGTTCTTC
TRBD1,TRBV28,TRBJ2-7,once,CASSRGQGRNEQYF,TGTGCCAGCAGTCGGGGACAGGGTCGCAACGAGCAGTACTTC
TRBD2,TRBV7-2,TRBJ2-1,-,CASSLSSGRSNEQFF,TGTGCCAGCAGCTTAAGTAGCGGGAGATCCAATGAGCAGTTCTTC
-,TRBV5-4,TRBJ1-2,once,CASSPERMGPYGYTF,TGTGCCAGCAGCCCGGAGAGAATGGGGCCTTATGGCTACACCTTC
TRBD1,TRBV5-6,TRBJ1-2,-,CASSPITGAATYGYTF,TGTGCCAGCAGTCCTATTACAGGGGCAGCCACCTATGGCTACACCTTC
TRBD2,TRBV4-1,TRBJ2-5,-,CASSRARGGDEETQYF,TGCGCCAGCAGCCGCGCCCGGGGGGGCGATGAAGAGACCCAGTACTTC
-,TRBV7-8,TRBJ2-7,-,CASSLPPGHEQYF,TGTGCCAGCAGCTTACCTCCTGGCCACGAGCAGTACTTC
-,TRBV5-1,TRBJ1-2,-,CASSLEGLSGYTF,TGCGCCAGCAGCTTGGAAGGGCTTAGTGGCTACACCTTC
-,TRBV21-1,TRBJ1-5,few,CASSKGEFSNQPQHF,TGTGCCAGCAGCAAAGGGGAATTTAGCAATCAGCCCCAGCATTTT
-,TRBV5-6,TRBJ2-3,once,CASSLVALGMRTQYF,TGTGCCAGCAGCTTGGTGGCATTGGGGATGCGTACGCAGTATTTT
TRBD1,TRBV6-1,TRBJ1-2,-,CASSDRQGARGDGYTF,TGTGCCAGCAGTGATCGCCAGGGGGCGCGTGGTGATGGCTACACCTTC
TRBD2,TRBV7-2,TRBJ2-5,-,CASSLTSEETQYF,TGTGCCAGCAGCCTGACTAGCGAAGAGACCCAGTACTTC